This T cell receptor (beta chain) was obtained from a study of T-cell reconstitution after alpha-beta-depleted transplantation in children. Preparation of the TCRbeta library was carried out with unique molecular identifiers. TCRdb processed the PCR reads anew with MiXCR; each CDR3 protein has one entry. The sample yields about 500,000 distinct CDR3 sequences, about 33% seen once. Germline CDR1 reads KGHDR; CDR2 reads SFDVKD. The CDR3 is made up of 15 amino acids. The V and J ends lost 5 bases and 2 bases respectively, with 14 bases between them. This sequence joins TRBV24-1 and TRBJ1-1; D gene uncertain. The source of this sequence is a human donor who donated a stem cell graft to a child with aplastic anemia. The source material was PBMCs from the stem cell graft donor, sampled from the stem cell graft. The CDR3 loop reads CATSGGSSGNTEAFF. The CDR3 DNA sequence: TGTGCCACCAGTGGCGGTTCATCGGGAAACACTGAAGCTTTCTTT.